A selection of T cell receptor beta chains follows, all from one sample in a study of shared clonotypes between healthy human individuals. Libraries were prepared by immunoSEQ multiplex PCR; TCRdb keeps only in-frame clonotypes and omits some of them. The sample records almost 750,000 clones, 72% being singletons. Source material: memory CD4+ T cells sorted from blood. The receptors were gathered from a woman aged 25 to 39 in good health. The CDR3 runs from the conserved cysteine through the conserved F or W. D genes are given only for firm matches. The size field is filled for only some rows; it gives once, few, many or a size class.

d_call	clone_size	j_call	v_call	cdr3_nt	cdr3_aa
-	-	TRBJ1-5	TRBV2	TGTGCCAGCAGAGACAATCAGCCCCAGCATTTT	CASRDNQPQHF
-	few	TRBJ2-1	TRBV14	TGTGCCAGCAGCCGGGTGGCTAGAAACAATGAGCAGTTCTTC	CASSRVARNNEQFF
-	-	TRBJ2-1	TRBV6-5	TGTGCCAGCAGTTACCGCCAGGCTGGGGACAATGAGCAGTTCTTC	CASSYRQAGDNEQFF
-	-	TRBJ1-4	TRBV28	TGTGCCAGCAGAGGGGGGGGTAATGAAAAACTGTTTTTT	CASRGGGNEKLFF
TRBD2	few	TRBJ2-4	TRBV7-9	TGTGCCAGCAGCCTGGGACTAGCGGGAGGTCAAGGATGGAACATTCAGTACTTC	CASSLGLAGGQGWNIQYF
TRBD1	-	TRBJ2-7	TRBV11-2	TGTGCCAGCAGCTTCTCCAGGGGGAAGTACGAGCAGTACTTC	CASSFSRGKYEQYF
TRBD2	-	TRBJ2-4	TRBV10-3	TGTGCCATCAGTGAGTCGATTGGGACTAGAGGTACTAGCGGGGCCAAAAACATTCAGTACTTC	CAISESIGTRGTSGAKNIQYF
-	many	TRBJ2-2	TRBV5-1	TGCGCCAGCAGCTTGGGGGCAGATAATACCGGGGAGCTGTTTTTT	CASSLGADNTGELFF
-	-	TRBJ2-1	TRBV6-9	TGTGCCAGCGTGAACAATGAGCAGTTCTTC	CASVNNEQFF
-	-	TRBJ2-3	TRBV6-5	TGTGCCAGCAGTTGGGCAGATACGCAGTATTTT	CASSWADTQYF
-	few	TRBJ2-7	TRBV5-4	TGTGCCAGCAGGGCGGGTCAGGCCGAGCAGTACTTC	CASRAGQAEQYF
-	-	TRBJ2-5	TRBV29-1	TGCAGCGTTGGTACCGCCGTGGGGAGAAGGGAGCAGTACTTC	CSVGTAVGRREQYF
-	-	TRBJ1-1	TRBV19	TGTGCCAGTAGTATGGGCGGGGATGCTTTCTTT	CASSMGGDAFF
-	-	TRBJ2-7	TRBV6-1	TGTGCCAGCACCCCCGAATGGGGGACCTCCTACGAGCAGTACTTC	CASTPEWGTSYEQYF
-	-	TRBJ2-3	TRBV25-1	TGTGCCAGCAGTGAATGGGGGGTAGGAGATACGCAGTATTTT	CASSEWGVGDTQYF
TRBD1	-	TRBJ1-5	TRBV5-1	TGCGCCAGCAGCCCGGAGGGGGCTATCGGTCAGCCCCAGCATTTT	CASSPEGAIGQPQHF
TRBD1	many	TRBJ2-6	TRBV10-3	TGTGCCATCCTCCCATCCCCCGGGACAGGGATGTCTGGGGCCAACGTCCTGACTTTC	CAILPSPGTGMSGANVLTF
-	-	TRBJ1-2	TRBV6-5	TGTGCCAGCAGAGCCGGGACCTCGTCTTCCTATGGCTACACCTTC	CASRAGTSSSYGYTF
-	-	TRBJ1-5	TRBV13	TGTGCCAACACCCCTTTTCAGCCCCAGCATTTT	CANTPFQPQHF
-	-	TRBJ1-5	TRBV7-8	TGTGCCAGCAGCCCCTCGGCCAGGGCTGACAATCAGCCCCAGCATTTT	CASSPSARADNQPQHF
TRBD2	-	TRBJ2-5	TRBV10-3	TGTGCCATTCGAGGGACTAGCGCACAAGAGACCCAGTACTTC	CAIRGTSAQETQYF
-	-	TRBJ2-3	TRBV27	TGTGCCAGCAGTTCTAGGTTGCGGGGCGGGAGCACAGATACGCAGTATTTT	CASSSRLRGGSTDTQYF
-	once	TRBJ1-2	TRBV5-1	TGCGCCAGCAGCTTGGGTGAACAGGGTCTTAGCGGCTACACCTTC	CASSLGEQGLSGYTF
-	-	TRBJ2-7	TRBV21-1	TGTGCCAGCAGCAGGAGCCTTGGGGACTACGAGCAGTACTTC	CASSRSLGDYEQYF
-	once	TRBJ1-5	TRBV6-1	TGTGCCAGCAGGGCGACAGAAGATCAGCCCCAGCATTTT	CASRATEDQPQHF
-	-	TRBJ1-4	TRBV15	TGTGCCACCAGCAGAGATCTTAATGTGAGAAGCGAAAAACTGTTTTTT	CATSRDLNVRSEKLFF
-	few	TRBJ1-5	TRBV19	TGTGCCAGTAGTAACCGGACGTTTTTTGCTCCTGGGCCCCAGCATTTT	CASSNRTFFAPGPQHF
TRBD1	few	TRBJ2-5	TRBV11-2	TGTGCCAGCAGCCCGGGACAGGGCGGGGAGACCCAGTACTTC	CASSPGQGGETQYF
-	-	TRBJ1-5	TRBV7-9	TGTGCCAGCAGCTTAGTGGGAAGCAATCAGCCCCAGCATTTT	CASSLVGSNQPQHF
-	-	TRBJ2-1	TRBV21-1	TGTGCCAGCACCCCAGGCGGGAGTTCCTACAATGAGCAGTTCTTC	CASTPGGSSYNEQFF
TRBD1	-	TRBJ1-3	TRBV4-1	TGCGCCAGCAGCCAAGTATCTAGGCAGGGGGCTGGAAACACCATATATTTT	CASSQVSRQGAGNTIYF
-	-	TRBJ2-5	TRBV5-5	TGTGCCAGCCGATTTTCGTCGGGAGAAGAGACCCAGTACTTC	CASRFSSGEETQYF
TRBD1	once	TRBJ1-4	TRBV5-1	TGCGCCAGCAGCGTCGGGACAGGGGGCGTAAAACTGTTTTTT	CASSVGTGGVKLFF
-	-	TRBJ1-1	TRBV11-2	TGTGCCAGCAGCTTAGCGAGAGACAGGAAAGCTTTCTTT	CASSLARDRKAFF
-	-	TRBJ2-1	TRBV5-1	TGCGCCAGCAGCCCCGATAGGTCCTCCTACAATGAGCAGTTCTTC	CASSPDRSSYNEQFF
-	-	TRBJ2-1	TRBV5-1	TGCGCCAGCAGCTTGGTGGGCCCCTACAATGAGCAGTTCTTC	CASSLVGPYNEQFF
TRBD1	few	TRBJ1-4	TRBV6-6	TGTGCCAGCAGTCAAACGACAGGGGTTAATGAAAAACTGTTTTTT	CASSQTTGVNEKLFF
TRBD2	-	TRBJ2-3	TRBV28	TGTGCCAGCAGAGAATCTAGCGGGAGAACAGATACGCAGTATTTT	CASRESSGRTDTQYF
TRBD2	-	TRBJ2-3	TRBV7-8	TGTGCCAGCAACTCCGGGACTAGCGGAGATACGCAGTATTTT	CASNSGTSGDTQYF
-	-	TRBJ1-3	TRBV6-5	TGTGCCAGCAGTTACGACAGGACTCGAAACACCATATATTTT	CASSYDRTRNTIYF
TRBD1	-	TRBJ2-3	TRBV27	TGTGCCAGCAGCCCTGACAGGGACCACACAGATACGCAGTATTTT	CASSPDRDHTDTQYF
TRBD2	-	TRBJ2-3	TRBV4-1	TGCGCCAGCAGGCTCGGGCTAGCGGGAGGGCACCCGGGGTCAGATACGCAGTATTTT	CASRLGLAGGHPGSDTQYF
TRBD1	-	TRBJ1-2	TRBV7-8	TGTGCCAGCAGCCACAGGGACAGGGCGAACTATGGCTACACCTTC	CASSHRDRANYGYTF
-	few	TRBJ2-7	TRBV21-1	TGTGCCAGCAGCACGAGGCCGACAGGGAAGTACTACTACGAGCAGTACTTC	CASSTRPTGKYYYEQYF
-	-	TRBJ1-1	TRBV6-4	TGTGCCAGCAGTGACAGGTCAGGGAAAGGGGCTGAAGCTTTCTTT	CASSDRSGKGAEAFF
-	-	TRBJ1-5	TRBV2	TGTGCCAGCAGTGAAGAAATCTTACAGCCCCAGCATTTT	CASSEEILQPQHF
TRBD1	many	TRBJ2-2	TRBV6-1	TGTGCCACATCAGGGGGTTTAACCGGGGAGCTGTTTTTT	CATSGGLTGELFF
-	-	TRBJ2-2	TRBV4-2	TGTGCCAGCAGCCAAGATTCCCCGGGCGCCGCGAACACCGGGGAGCTGTTTTTT	CASSQDSPGAANTGELFF
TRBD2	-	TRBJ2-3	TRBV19	TGTGCCAGTAGTAGCGGGAGAGGAGACACAGATACGCAGTATTTT	CASSSGRGDTDTQYF
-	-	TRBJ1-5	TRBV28	TGTGCCAGCAGCTTTTTTAATGGTCAGCCCCAGCATTTT	CASSFFNGQPQHF
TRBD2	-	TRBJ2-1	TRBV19	TGTGCCAGTAGTATTAGTACGGGAGGACCCAATGAGCAGTTCTTC	CASSISTGGPNEQFF
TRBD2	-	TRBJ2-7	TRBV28	TGTGCCAGCAGCCCCGGCGGGCGGGAGTCTAGCGAGCAGTACTTC	CASSPGGRESSEQYF
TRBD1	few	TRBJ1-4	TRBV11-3	TGTGCCAGCAGCCCCACGAGGACAGGAGGGGCGACTAATGAAAAACTGTTTTTT	CASSPTRTGGATNEKLFF
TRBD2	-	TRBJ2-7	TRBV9	TGTGCCAGCAGCCCGCTAGCGGGAGATCAGCGCGAGCAGTACTTC	CASSPLAGDQREQYF
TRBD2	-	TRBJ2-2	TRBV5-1	TGCGCCAGCAGCTTAGCGGGGCACACCGGGGAGCTGTTTTTT	CASSLAGHTGELFF
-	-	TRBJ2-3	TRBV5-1	TGCGCCAGCAGCTTGGTGTTGGCAGGACCCACCACAGCGGATACGCAGTATTTT	CASSLVLAGPTTADTQYF
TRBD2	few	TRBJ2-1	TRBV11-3	TGTGCCAGCAGGAGGGGAACTAGCGGGGGAAGTAATGAGCAGTTCTTC	CASRRGTSGGSNEQFF